This entry lists 27 T cell receptor beta chains sequenced from one sample in a study of T cells after yellow fever vaccination (dated by TCRdb to about 2019). The treatment or condition label on this specimen signifies: live attenuated yellow fever vaccine strain. Library creation used 5' RACE. Instrument used: Illumina HiSeq 2500. TCRdb trimmed public reads at Q25 via fastp, called clones via MiXCR and kept in-frame beta chains. When rows share a CDR3 protein, they turn into one entry using the most common DNA and genes. In this sample the table shows a few hundred thousand distinct CDR3 sequences, about 15% of which occur a single time. Around a sixth of the sample lies in the top ten. Sequenced here: PBMCs, sampled around 5 days after the first yellow fever vaccination. These receptors were collected from a young man who received the YFV17D yellow fever vaccine.

The V call is TRBV5-6, the J call TRBJ2-1; D might be TRBD1 or TRBD2, each matching 6 bases. CDR3 length: 14 amino acids. The V and J ends lost 0 bases and 7 bases respectively, with 11 bases between them. Germline CDR1 is SGHDT and CDR2 is YYEEEE. The CDR3 region has the DNA TGTGCCAGCAGCTTGGGACGGGGGCGTAATGAGCAGTTCTTC. This codes for CASSLGRGRNEQFF. The full variable domain, completed using reference TRBV5-6 and TRBJ2-1, is DAGVTQSPTHLIKTRGQQVTLRCSPKSGHDTVSWYQQALGQGPQFIFQYYEEEERQRGNFPDRFSGHQFPNYSSELNVNALLLGDSALYLCASSLGRGRNEQFFGPGTRLTVL.

This clonotype has just a few counts. The rearrangement joins TRBV4-2 to TRBJ1-2; 7 bases align to TRBD1. The CDR3 is 15 residues long. Looked up from germline, CDR1 is LGHNA and CDR2 is YNFKEQ. With 3 bases clipped from V and 7 bases from J, the junction kept 11 bases outside the gene matches. This CDR3 is CASSHNLGTVSGYTF. The CDR3 DNA reads TGTGCCAGCAGCCACAACCTCGGGACAGTCAGTGGCTACACCTTC.

As concerns this clonotype: This sequence may be a read error, since a much larger clone differs from it by one base. The rearrangement joins TRBV7-6 to TRBJ2-7; D is perhaps TRBD1 or TRBD2 (5 bases each). Germline V CDR1 and CDR2: SGHVS, FNYEAQ. The CDR3 is 15 amino acids. The ends were cut back, 5 bases at V and 3 bases at J, with 17 bases in the middle. CDR3 amino acids: CASSKTRVGVYEQYF. DNA of the CDR3: TGTGCCAGCAGCAAAACGCGAGTGGGGGTCTACGAGCAGTACTTC.

The chain has TRBV5-1 and TRBJ2-5; D is uncertain. This CDR3 has 13 residues. The V end was cut by 4 bases, the J end by 5 bases, with 12 bases between. CDR1 and CDR2 from the germline V gene are SGHRS and YFSETQ. CDR3 residues: CASSIRTGETQYF. DNA for the CDR3: TGCGCCAGCAGCATACGAACCGGGGAGACCCAGTACTTC.

This clonotype has a handful of counts. The chain uses TRBV7-2 and TRBJ2-5; no reliable D call. The V gene lost 3 bases and the J gene lost 2 bases, with 7 bases spanning the gap. This CDR3 has 13 residues. The V gene's germline CDR1 is SGHTA and CDR2 FQGNSA. DNA for the CDR3: TGTGCCAGCAGCTTCAGTGAGCAAGAGACCCAGTACTTC. It is translated as CASSFSEQETQYF.

V is TRBV5-1 and J is TRBJ1-1; 7 bases align to TRBD1. The V segment lost 1 base and the J segment 4 bases; nucleotides outside the gene matches: 10. Germline V gene data show CDR1 as SGHRS and CDR2 as YFSETQ. This CDR3 spans 16 amino acids. CDR3 residues: CASSLRTGVRVTEAFF. CDR3 in DNA: TGCGCCAGCAGCTTGCGCACAGGGGTTAGAGTCACTGAAGCTTTCTTT.

This clonotype showed up just once. The chain links TRBV4-1 to TRBJ2-2; TRBD1 matches 7 bases. The CDR3 has 15 amino acids. J was trimmed by 3 bases and V by 3 bases; bases with no gene match: 4. The germline V gene encodes CDR1 MGHRA and CDR2 YSYEKL. The CDR3 protein is CASSQRQGDTGELFF. The CDR3 nucleotides read TGCGCCAGCAGCCAGCGGCAGGGGGACACCGGGGAGCTGTTTTTT.

This clonotype appeared a few times. The rearrangement uses TRBV27 and TRBJ2-3; 8 nucleotides line up with TRBD2. Unmatched junction bases numbered 10, after V lost 6 bases and J lost 2 bases. There are 16 residues in the CDR3. The germline CDR1 and CDR2 sequences are MNHEY and SMNVEV (reference sequence). The CDR3 region is CASRSIIAGYTDTQYF. Here the CDR3 DNA reads TGTGCCAGCAGAAGTATCATAGCGGGGTACACAGATACGCAGTATTTT.

This chain connects TRBV5-1 to TRBJ1-3; D not certain. V was pared by 5 bases and J by 1 base, with 10 bases between. In germline, CDR1 is SGHRS, CDR2 YFSETQ. The CDR3 spans 14 residues. CDR3 sequence (DNA): TGCGCCAGCAGTCACGGAGGATCTGGAAACACCATATATTTT. This encodes CASSHGGSGNTIYF. The complete variable domain, with remaining parts taken from reference TRBV5-1 and TRBJ1-3, reads KAGVTQTPRYLIKTRGQQVTLSCSPISGHRSVSWYQQTPGQGLQFLFEYFSETQRNKGNFPGRFSGRQFSNSRSEMNVSTLELGDSALYLCASSHGGSGNTIYFGEGSWLTVV.

The rearrangement joins TRBV3-1 to TRBJ2-2; the D is unclear. This CDR3 has 14 amino acids. Trimming stripped 1 base from V and 6 bases from J, with 9 bases between. Germline CDR1 LGHDT, CDR2 YNNKEL (reference sequence). The CDR3 reads CASSQVYFPGELFF. The CDR3 DNA follows: TGTGCCAGCAGCCAAGTTTATTTCCCCGGGGAGCTGTTTTTT.

A few counts support this clonotype. J is TRBJ2-2 and V is TRBV20-1, with 7 bases aligning to TRBD1. Germline-derived CDR1 and CDR2 are DFQATT and SNEGSKA (reference sequence). V lost 2 bases, J lost 7 bases, and 10 bases stayed unmatched. The CDR3 has 15 amino acids. The CDR3 reads CSARPLDRTSGELFF. The CDR3 bases are TGCAGTGCTAGACCTTTGGACAGGACCAGCGGGGAGCTGTTTTTT.

The CDR3 DNA sequence: TGTGCCAGCAGTTTAGGGGGAATACATGGCTACACCTTC. Translating gives CASSLGGIHGYTF. V and J are TRBV27 and TRBJ1-2, with D possibly TRBD1 on 5 matching bases. This CDR3 spans 13 amino acids. V was pared by 2 bases and J by 6 bases, with 10 bases between. Germline CDR1 MNHEY, CDR2 SMNVEV (reference sequence).

The chain is built from TRBV9 and TRBJ2-1; 8 bases agree with TRBD2. This CDR3 is 17 amino acids long. J lost 0 bases, V lost 5 bases, and 10 bases had no gene match. Germline CDR1 SGDLS, CDR2 YYNGEE. This CDR3 reads CASSPKRGPDSYNEQFF. CDR3 nucleotide sequence: TGTGCCAGCAGTCCTAAGCGGGGGCCCGACTCCTACAATGAGCAGTTCTTC.

This clonotype was seen a handful of times. The chain uses TRBV15 and TRBJ2-2, with D possibly being TRBD2 (6 bases). The CDR3 is 18 amino acids. Per germline, CDR1 LNHNV and CDR2 YYDKDF (reference sequence). Trimming left V 2 bases short and J 3 bases short, with 19 bases between. The CDR3 DNA follows: TGTGCCACCAGCAGACCCCAGACTAGAGCCCTCGACACCGGGGAGCTGTTTTTT. Its protein product is CATSRPQTRALDTGELFF.

The DNA of the CDR3 is TGCAGCGTTATGACTAGTGTCGGTACGCAGTATTTT. Residues: CSVMTSVGTQYF. The V and J genes are TRBV29-1 and TRBJ2-3; D possibly corresponds to TRBD2 (6 bases). The germline gives CDR1 SQVTM, CDR2 ANQGSEA. This CDR3 comprises 12 residues. The V end lost 5 bases, the J end lost 8 bases, and 14 bases lay between the germline ends.

V is TRBV4-3 and J is TRBJ2-7; D may be TRBD2 (6 bases). Germline loops: CDR1 LGHNA, CDR2 YSLEER. Trimming shortened V by 0 bases and J by 0 bases, and 15 bases separated the two germline ends. This CDR3 spans 17 amino acids. The CDR3 DNA is TGCGCCAGCAGCCAAGATTGGGGAGGCATAAGCTCCTACGAGCAGTACTTC. Translating it yields CASSQDWGGISSYEQYF.

This clonotype was seen a handful of times. The J gene is TRBJ2-1, the V gene TRBV6-1; the match to TRBD2 covers 8 bases. The CDR3 has 14 amino acids. With 6 bases clipped from V and 6 bases from J, the junction kept 7 bases outside the gene matches. Germline V gene lookup returns CDR1 MNHNS and CDR2 SASEGT. CDR3 sequence reads: CASRPGGPGNEQFF. The CDR3 nucleotides are TGTGCCAGCAGGCCGGGGGGGCCGGGCAATGAGCAGTTCTTC.

The CDR3 protein is CASEGGRTSSYNEQFF. CDR3 DNA: TGCGCCAGCGAGGGGGGGCGCACGAGCTCCTACAATGAGCAGTTCTTC. The rearrangement joins TRBV4-3 to TRBJ2-1; weak D call: TRBD2 (7 bases). The CDR3 consists of 16 residues. Trimming shortened V by 8 bases and J by 0 bases, and 17 bases separated the two germline ends. CDR1 and CDR2 (germline): LGHNA, YSLEER.

V is TRBV7-6 and J is TRBJ1-6; TRBD1 agrees at 9 bases. Unmatched junction bases numbered 13, after V lost 4 bases and J lost 0 bases. Germline CDR1 and CDR2: SGHVS and FNYEAQ. CDR3 length: 20 amino acids. Here the CDR3 reads CASSSTPGQGFLSYNSPLHF. The DNA for the CDR3 is TGTGCCAGCAGCTCCACCCCGGGACAGGGTTTTCTCTCCTATAATTCACCCCTCCACTTT.

V gene TRBV20-1 combines with J gene TRBJ1-5; 9 nucleotides line up with TRBD1. V was pared by 7 bases and J by 7 bases, with 11 bases of the junction left unmatched. The CDR3 has 14 amino acids. CDR1 and CDR2 from the germline V gene are DFQATT and SNEGSKA (reference sequence). CDR3: CSVQLQGAHQPQHF. The CDR3 bases are TGCAGTGTTCAATTACAGGGGGCACACCAGCCCCAGCATTTT.

The CDR3 loop reads CASSQDDPRRTGELFF. CDR3 DNA: TGCGCCAGCAGCCAAGACGACCCACGGCGGACCGGGGAGCTGTTTTTT. The chain joins TRBV4-1 to TRBJ2-2; D is unresolved. Per germline, CDR1 MGHRA and CDR2 YSYEKL. The length of the CDR3 is 16 residues. V was trimmed by 0 bases and J by 5 bases, leaving 13 bases between them.

This clonotype has only a few counts. J is TRBJ2-5 and V is TRBV18; D is uncertain. Trimming took 2 bases from V and 3 from J, leaving 10 bases between them. Germline V CDR1 and CDR2: KGHSH, LQKENI. This CDR3 is built from 14 residues. The CDR3 nucleotides are TGTGCCAGCTCACCAAGTCACAGCAAAGAGACCCAGTACTTC. Translated, it gives CASSPSHSKETQYF.

The chain is built from TRBV21-1 and TRBJ2-2. TRBV21-1 is flagged as a pseudogene. This CDR3 is built from 10 residues. CDR3 DNA sequence: TGTGCCAGGGCGGCGGGGGAGCTGTTTTTT. Translating gives CARAAGELFF.

The chain links TRBV20-1 to TRBJ2-1; D gene unclear. The CDR3 length is 14 residues. Germline values: CDR1 DFQATT, CDR2 SNEGSKA (reference sequence). Between the trimmed V and J ends, which lost 0 bases and 9 bases, there was a span of 15 bases. CDR3 region: CSAREGSSDGEQFF. CDR3 sequence (DNA): TGCAGTGCTAGAGAAGGATCCAGCGATGGTGAGCAGTTCTTC.

This clonotype turned up a few times. J is TRBJ1-4 and V is TRBV12-3 or TRBV12-4, with 8 bases aligning to TRBD1. The junction had 8 bases not matched to a gene; V was cut back by 5 bases and J by 6 bases. CDR3 length: 15 residues. The CDR3 sequence: CASSKDRGSYEKLFF. For the CDR3, the DNA is TGTGCCAGCAGTAAAGACAGGGGTTCGTATGAAAAACTGTTTTTT.

The rearrangement links TRBV24-1 to TRBJ2-2, with a tentative D call TRBD2 (5 bases). This CDR3 contains 15 residues. V was clipped by 9 bases and J by 3 bases, with 16 bases between them. Per germline, CDR1 KGHDR and CDR2 SFDVKD. The CDR3: CATGLPGKHTGELFF. Here the CDR3 DNA reads TGTGCCACCGGACTTCCGGGGAAACACACCGGGGAGCTGTTTTTT.

The rearrangement uses TRBV7-3 and TRBJ2-3, with D unresolved. The germline V gene encodes CDR1 SGHTA and CDR2 FQGTGA. This CDR3 has 15 amino acids. V lost 4 bases, J lost 0 bases, and 11 bases lay in between. DNA for the CDR3: TGTGCCAGCAGCTCCTCCGAGACTAGCACAGATACGCAGTATTTT. Amino acid sequence: CASSSSETSTDTQYF. The entire variable domain, with the rest obtained from reference TRBV7-3 and TRBJ2-3, is as follows: GAGVSQTPSNKVTEKGKYVELRCDPISGHTALYWYRQSLGQGPEFLIYFQGTGAADDSGLPNDRFFAVRPEGSVSTLKIQRTERGDSAVYLCASSSSETSTDTQYFGPGTRLTVL.